The source of this TCR beta chain is a study of blood T cell repertoires in COVID-19. Overall study context: Specimens from acute and convalescent COVID-19 originated in the United States, Italy and Spain. PBMCs, B-cell-depleted T cells, or T cells provided the cDNA or gDNA that made up the material.

V dropped 4 bases and J dropped 4; count of bases not matched to a gene: 2. This CDR3 is 14 amino acids long. Looked up from germline, CDR1 is SGHNT and CDR2 is YYREEE (reference sequence). This clone was seen more than once but under ten times. Original processing notes: Reference gene primer amplification in the assay estimated nucleated cell counts. TCRdb's copy holds only in-frame clones and misses some; the assay was immunoSEQ multiplex PCR. That table is the source of V, J and clone size, and D and trimming were worked out from the DNA. Of under 250,000 clones listed, more than 85% are singletons.

Input material: peripheral blood. This chain joins TRBV5-4 and TRBJ2-5, with 12 bases fitting TRBD2. The origin of this receptor is a man aged 40-50 years with acute or convalescent COVID-19. CDR3 bases: TGTGCCAGCAGCATACTAGCGGGGGGAGAGACCCAGTACTTC. Its translation: CASSILAGGETQYF.